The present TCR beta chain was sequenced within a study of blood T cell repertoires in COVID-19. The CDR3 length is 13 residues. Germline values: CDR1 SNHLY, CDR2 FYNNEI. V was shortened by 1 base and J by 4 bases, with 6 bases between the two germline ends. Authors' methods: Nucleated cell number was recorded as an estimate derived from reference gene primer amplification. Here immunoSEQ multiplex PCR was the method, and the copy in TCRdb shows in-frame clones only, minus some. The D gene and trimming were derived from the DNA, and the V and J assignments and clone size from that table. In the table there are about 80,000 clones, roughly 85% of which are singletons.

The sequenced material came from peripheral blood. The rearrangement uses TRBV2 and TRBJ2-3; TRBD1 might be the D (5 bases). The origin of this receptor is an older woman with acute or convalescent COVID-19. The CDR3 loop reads CASSEEGSDTQYF. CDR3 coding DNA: TGTGCCAGCAGTGAAGAGGGGTCAGATACGCAGTATTTT.